This entry describes one T cell receptor beta chain. Its matching antigen is unknown. Relative to the germline gene, one junction end is altered; a read error may explain this. The data were obtained in a study of OX40 agonist ivuxolimab in advanced cancers. This CDR3 spans 15 amino acids. CDR1 is MNHEY and CDR2 is SMNVEV in the germline V gene (reference sequence). TCRdb's copy holds only in-frame clones and misses some; the assay was immunoSEQ multiplex PCR. The data show 45,000 to 50,000 clones, with 70% to 90% seen just once and around 15% held by the top ten. Overall study results and limits: The study observed clonal expansion of CD4+ and CD8+ blood T cells by week 6 at 0.1 to 3.0 mg/kg.

The sequence came from an adult with an advanced solid tumor such as melanoma, head and neck, liver or kidney cancer. Specimen: CD4+ or CD8+ T cells sorted from blood, collected in a trial of the OX40 agonist ivuxolimab. The chain recombines TRBV27 with TRBJ1-1, with TRBD1 matching over 8 bases. The CDR3 bases are TGTGCCAGCAGTATATCCGGACAGGGTAACACTGAAGCTTTCTTT. Its protein is CASSISGQGNTEAFF.